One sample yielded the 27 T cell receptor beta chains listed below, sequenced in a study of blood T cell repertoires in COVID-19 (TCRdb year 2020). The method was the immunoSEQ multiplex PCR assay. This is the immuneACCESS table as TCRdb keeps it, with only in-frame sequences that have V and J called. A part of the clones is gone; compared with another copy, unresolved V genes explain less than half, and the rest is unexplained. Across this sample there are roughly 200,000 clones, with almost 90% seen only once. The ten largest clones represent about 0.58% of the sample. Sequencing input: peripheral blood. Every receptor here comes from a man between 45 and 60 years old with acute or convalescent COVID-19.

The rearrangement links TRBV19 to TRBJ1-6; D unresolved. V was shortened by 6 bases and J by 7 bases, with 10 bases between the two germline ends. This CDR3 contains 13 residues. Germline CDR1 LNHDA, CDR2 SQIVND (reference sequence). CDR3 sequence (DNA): TGTGCCAGTAGCACGGTAGTCAATTCACCCCTCCACTTT. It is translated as CASSTVVNSPLHF. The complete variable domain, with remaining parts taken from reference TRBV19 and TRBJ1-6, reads DGGITQSPKYLFRKEGQNVTLSCEQNLNHDAMYWYRQDPGQGLRLIYYSQIVNDFQKGDIAEGYSVSREKKESFPLTVTSAQKNPTAFYLCASSTVVNSPLHFGNGTRLTVT.

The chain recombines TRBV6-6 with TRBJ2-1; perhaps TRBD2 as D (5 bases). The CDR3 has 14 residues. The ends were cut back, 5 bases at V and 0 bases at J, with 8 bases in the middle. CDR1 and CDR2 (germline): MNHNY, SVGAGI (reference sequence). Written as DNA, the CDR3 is TGTGCCAGCAGTCTCGGAGGCTCCTACAATGAGCAGTTCTTC. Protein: CASSLGGSYNEQFF.

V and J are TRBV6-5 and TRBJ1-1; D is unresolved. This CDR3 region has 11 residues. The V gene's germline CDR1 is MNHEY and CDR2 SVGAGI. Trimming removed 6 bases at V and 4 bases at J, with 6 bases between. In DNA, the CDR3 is TGTGCCAGCAGGCGGGGCACTGAAGCTTTCTTT. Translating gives CASRRGTEAFF.

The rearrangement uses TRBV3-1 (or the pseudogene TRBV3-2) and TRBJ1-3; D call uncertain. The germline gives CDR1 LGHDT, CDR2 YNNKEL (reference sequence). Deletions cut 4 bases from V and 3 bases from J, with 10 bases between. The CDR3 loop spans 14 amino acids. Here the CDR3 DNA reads TGTGCCAGCAGCCCCGAAGGGAGTGGAAACACCATATATTTT. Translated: CASSPEGSGNTIYF.

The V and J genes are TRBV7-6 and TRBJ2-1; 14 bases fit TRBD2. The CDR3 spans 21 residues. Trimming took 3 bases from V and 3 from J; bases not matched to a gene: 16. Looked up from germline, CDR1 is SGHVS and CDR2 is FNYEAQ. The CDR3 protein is CASSFLPPVTSGRVDYNEQFF. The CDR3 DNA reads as TGTGCCAGCAGCTTTCTCCCCCCGGTGACTAGCGGGAGGGTGGACTACAATGAGCAGTTCTTC.

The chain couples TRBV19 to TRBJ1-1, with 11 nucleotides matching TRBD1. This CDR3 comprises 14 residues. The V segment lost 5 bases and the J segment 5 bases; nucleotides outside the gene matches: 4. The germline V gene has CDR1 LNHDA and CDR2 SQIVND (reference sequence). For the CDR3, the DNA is TGTGCCAGTAGTTTGGACAGGGGGCTGACTGAAGCTTTCTTT. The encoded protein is CASSLDRGLTEAFF.

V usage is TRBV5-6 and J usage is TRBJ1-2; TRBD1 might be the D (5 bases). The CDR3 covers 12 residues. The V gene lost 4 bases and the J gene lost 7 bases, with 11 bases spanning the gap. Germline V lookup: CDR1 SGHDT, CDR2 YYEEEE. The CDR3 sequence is CASSIRTFGYTF. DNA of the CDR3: TGTGCCAGCAGCATTAGGACATTTGGCTACACCTTC.

The CDR3 region is CASSPRTQNYGYTF. The CDR3, as DNA: TGTGCCAGCTCACCACGGACACAGAACTATGGCTACACCTTC. The V and J genes are TRBV18 and TRBJ1-2; tentative D call: TRBD1 (5 bases). Looked up from germline, CDR1 is KGHSH and CDR2 is LQKENI. Trimming took 1 base from V and 2 from J, leaving 8 bases between them. There are 14 residues in the CDR3.

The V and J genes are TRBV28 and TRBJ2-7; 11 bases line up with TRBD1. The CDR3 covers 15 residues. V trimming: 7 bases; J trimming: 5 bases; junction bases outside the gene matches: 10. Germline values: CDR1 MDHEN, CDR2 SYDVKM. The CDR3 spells CASILRDRGFHEQYF. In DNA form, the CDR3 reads TGTGCCAGCATCCTAAGGGACAGGGGGTTCCACGAGCAGTACTTC. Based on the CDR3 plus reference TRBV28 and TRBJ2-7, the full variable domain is DVKVTQSSRYLVKRTGEKVFLECVQDMDHENMFWYRQDPGLGLRLIYFSYDVKMKEKGDIPEGYSVSREKKERFSLILESASTNQTSMYLCASILRDRGFHEQYFGPGTRLTVT.

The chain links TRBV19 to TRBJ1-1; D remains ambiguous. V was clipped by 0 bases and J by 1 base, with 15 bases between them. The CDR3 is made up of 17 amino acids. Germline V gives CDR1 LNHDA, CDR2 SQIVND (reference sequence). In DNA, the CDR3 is TGTGCCAGTAGTATAGATTTCACGGGGAGAGGGAACACTGAAGCTTTCTTT. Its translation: CASSIDFTGRGNTEAFF. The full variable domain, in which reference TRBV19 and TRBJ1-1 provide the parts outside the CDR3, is DGGITQSPKYLFRKEGQNVTLSCEQNLNHDAMYWYRQDPGQGLRLIYYSQIVNDFQKGDIAEGYSVSREKKESFPLTVTSAQKNPTAFYLCASSIDFTGRGNTEAFFGQGTRLTVV.

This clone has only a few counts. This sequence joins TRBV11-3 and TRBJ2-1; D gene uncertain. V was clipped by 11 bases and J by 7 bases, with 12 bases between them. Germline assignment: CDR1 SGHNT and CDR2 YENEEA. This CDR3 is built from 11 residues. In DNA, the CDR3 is TGTGCCCAGCAGAGGCCGAATGAGCAGTTCTTC. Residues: CAQQRPNEQFF.

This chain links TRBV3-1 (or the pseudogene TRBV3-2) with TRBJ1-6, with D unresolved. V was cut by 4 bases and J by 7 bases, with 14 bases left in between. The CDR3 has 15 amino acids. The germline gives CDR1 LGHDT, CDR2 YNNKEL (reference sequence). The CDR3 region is CASSPRDLANSPLHF. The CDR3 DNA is TGTGCCAGCAGCCCCCGGGATCTTGCGAATTCACCCCTCCACTTT.

The CDR3 loop reads CSVAHRLDNNEQFF. CDR3 in DNA: TGCAGCGTTGCCCACCGACTTGATAACAATGAGCAGTTCTTC. The genes are TRBV29-1 and TRBJ2-1; D gene uncertain. The CDR3 has 14 residues. Trimming shortened V by 4 bases and J by 5 bases, and 15 bases separated the two germline ends. Germline lookup yields CDR1 SQVTM and CDR2 ANQGSEA.

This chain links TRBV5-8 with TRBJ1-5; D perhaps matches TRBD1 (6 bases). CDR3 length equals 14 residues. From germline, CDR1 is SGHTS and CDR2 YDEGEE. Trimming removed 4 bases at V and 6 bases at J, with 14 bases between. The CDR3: CASSRRGLGQPQHF. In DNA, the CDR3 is TGTGCCAGCAGCCGCAGGGGTTTAGGTCAGCCCCAGCATTTT.

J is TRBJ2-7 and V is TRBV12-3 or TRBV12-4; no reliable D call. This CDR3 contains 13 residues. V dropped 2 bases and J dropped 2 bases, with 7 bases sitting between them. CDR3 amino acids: CASSLSTPYEQYF. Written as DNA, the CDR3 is TGTGCCAGCAGTTTATCGACACCCTACGAGCAGTACTTC.

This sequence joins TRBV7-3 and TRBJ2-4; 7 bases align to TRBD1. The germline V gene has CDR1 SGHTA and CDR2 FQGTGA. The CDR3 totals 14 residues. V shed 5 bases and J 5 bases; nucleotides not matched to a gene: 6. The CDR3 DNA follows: TGTGCCAGCAGCCCACAGGGGCCAGAAAACATTCAGTACTTC. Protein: CASSPQGPENIQYF.

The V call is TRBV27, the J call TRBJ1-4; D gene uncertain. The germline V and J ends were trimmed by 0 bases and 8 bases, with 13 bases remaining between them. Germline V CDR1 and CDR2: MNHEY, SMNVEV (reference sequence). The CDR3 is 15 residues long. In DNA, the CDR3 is TGTGCCAGCAGTTTATCGTGGGCACCTAGCGAAAAACTGTTTTTT. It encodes CASSLSWAPSEKLFF.

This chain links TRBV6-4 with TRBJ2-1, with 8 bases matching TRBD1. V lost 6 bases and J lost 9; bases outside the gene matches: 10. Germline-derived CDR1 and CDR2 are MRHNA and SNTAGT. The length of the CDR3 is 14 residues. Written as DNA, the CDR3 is TGTGCCAGCAGCGAAAAACAGGGGGTGGGTGAGCAGTTCTTC. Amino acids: CASSEKQGVGEQFF.

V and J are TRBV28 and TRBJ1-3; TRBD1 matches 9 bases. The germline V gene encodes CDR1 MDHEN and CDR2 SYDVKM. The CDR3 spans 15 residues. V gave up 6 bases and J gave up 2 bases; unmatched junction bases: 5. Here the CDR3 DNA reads TGTGCCAGCAGCCCCGGGACAGGGACTGGAAACACCATATATTTT. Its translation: CASSPGTGTGNTIYF. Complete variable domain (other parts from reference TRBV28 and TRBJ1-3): DVKVTQSSRYLVKRTGEKVFLECVQDMDHENMFWYRQDPGLGLRLIYFSYDVKMKEKGDIPEGYSVSREKKERFSLILESASTNQTSMYLCASSPGTGTGNTIYFGEGSWLTVV.

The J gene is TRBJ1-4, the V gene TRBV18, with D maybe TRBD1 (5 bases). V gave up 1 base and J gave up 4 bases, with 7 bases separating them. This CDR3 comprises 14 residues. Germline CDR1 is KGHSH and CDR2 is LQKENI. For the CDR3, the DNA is TGTGCCAGCTCACCACAGGGGAATAATGAAAAACTGTTTTTT. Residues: CASSPQGNNEKLFF.

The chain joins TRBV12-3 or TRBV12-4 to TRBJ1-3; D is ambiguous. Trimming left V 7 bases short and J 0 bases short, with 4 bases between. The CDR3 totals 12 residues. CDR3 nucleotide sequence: TGTGCCAGCACCTTCTCTGGAAACACCATATATTTT. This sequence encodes CASTFSGNTIYF.

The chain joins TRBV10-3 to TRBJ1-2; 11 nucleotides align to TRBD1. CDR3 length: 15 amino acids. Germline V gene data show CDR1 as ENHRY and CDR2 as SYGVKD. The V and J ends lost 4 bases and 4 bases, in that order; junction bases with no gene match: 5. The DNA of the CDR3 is TGTGCCATCAGTGCCGGGACAGGGGGAGGCTATGGCTACACCTTC. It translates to CAISAGTGGGYGYTF.

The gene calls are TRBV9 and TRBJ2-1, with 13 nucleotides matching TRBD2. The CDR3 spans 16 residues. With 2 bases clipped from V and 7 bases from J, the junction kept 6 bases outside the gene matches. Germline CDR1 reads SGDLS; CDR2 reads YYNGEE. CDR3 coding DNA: TGTGCCAGCAGCGTGAGGACTAGCGGGGGCCTGAATGAGCAGTTCTTC. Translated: CASSVRTSGGLNEQFF.

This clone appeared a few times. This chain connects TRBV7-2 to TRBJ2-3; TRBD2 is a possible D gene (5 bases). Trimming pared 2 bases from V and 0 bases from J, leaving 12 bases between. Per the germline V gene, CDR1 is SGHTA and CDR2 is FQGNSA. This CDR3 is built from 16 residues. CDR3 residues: CASSLNGVPSTDTQYF. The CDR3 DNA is TGTGCCAGCAGCTTAAACGGGGTCCCTAGCACAGATACGCAGTATTTT.

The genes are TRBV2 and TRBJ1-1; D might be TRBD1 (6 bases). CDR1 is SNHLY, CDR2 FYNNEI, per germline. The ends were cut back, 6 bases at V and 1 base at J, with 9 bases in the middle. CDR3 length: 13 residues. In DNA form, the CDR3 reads TGTGCCAGCAGGTCACAGGGGAACACTGAAGCTTTCTTT. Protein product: CASRSQGNTEAFF.

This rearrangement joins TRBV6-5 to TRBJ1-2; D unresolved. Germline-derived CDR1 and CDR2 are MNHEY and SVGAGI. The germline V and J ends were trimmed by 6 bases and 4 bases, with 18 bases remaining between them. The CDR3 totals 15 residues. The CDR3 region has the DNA TGTGCCAGCAGCCCGTCGGCGGGGATTGGCTATGGCTACACCTTC. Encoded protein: CASSPSAGIGYGYTF.

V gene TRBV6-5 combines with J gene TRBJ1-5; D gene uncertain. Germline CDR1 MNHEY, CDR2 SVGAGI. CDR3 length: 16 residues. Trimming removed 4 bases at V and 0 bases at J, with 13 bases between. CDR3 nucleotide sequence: TGTGCCAGCAGTTTCGGAGGACCCTTTAGCAATCAGCCCCAGCATTTT. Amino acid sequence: CASSFGGPFSNQPQHF.